This T cell receptor beta chain was identified in a study of T-cell memory formation after mild COVID-19. Across the study: TCR clustering was largely donor specific.

The V gene's germline CDR1 is SGHDT and CDR2 YYEEEE. The CDR3 contains 12 residues. Trimming removed 2 bases at V and 0 bases at J, with 2 bases between. There are many counts of this clonotype. Antigen unknown. Each CDR3 protein gets one entry after TCRdb re-called the 5' RACE reads with MiXCR. The table lists 400,000 to 500,000 distinct CDR3 sequences, under 20% of them singletons. General study results and limits: Of the contracting clones, CD4+ ones lay mainly in CM and EM, and CD8+ ones in EMRA. Memory from before infection featured some responding clones, which suggests cross-reactive memory joined.

This chain connects TRBV5-6 to TRBJ1-1; no reliable D call. The sample consisted of PBMCs or a T cell subset sorted from them (not recorded which). The TCR comes from a man aged 18 to 30 who had mild COVID-19 (a few samples of this study predate the infection). Cell type and time point are not known. CDR3 DNA: TGTGCCAGCAGCTTTGTGAACACTGAAGCTTTCTTT. Protein sequence: CASSFVNTEAFF.